This T cell receptor (beta chain) emerged from a study of CD8 T cells in ankylosing spondylitis (dated by TCRdb to about 2017). Notes on the research overall: To find TCR variants linked to disease, the study profiled T cell receptor beta repertoires in ankylosing spondylitis patients and healthy donors. In total, the full study cohort was made up of roughly 110 healthy donors and 25 to 30 ankylosing spondylitis patients. Peripheral blood was sampled, and synovial fluid was additionally collected from ankylosing spondylitis patients.

The paper's findings and limits, for the study overall: In peripheral blood, the disease-linked clones were found at relatively low frequencies and had a CD8+ phenotype. The disease-linked clones were reported as significantly enriched in matched synovial fluid samples from ankylosing spondylitis patients. Some TCR beta motif variants had previously been reported in synovial fluid and blood of reactive arthritis patients, which suggested common disease-initiation mechanisms. Blood from ankylosing spondylitis patients appeared to be characterized by a TCR beta motif composed of 7 to 9 highly homologous amino acid variants.

The germline V gene gives CDR1 as SGDLS and CDR2 as YYNGEE. Including the terminal cysteine and phenylalanine, the CDR3 comprises 19 residues. Kept here is only the CDR3 DNA, which spans 57 bases and is read in frame from base 1. Trimming removed 0 bases from V and 8 bases from J, leaving 27 bases between the germline ends. Sequencing was performed on an Illumina HiSeq 2500. Quantitative 5'-RACE with molecular barcodes was used to prepare TCR beta libraries. Turning to the authors' computational methods: To identify disease-linked TCR variants, a new computational method was used, one built on a probabilistic model of VDJ rearrangement. The public reads were run again by TCRdb, first through fastp at Q25 and then through MiXCR, and only productive beta chains were kept. Identical CDR3 proteins give one entry, which carries the most common genes and DNA. The V and J calls were not made by the authors but by TCRdb's processing. This sample gives around 94,000 distinct CDR3 sequences in total; around 8.3% of them show up just once. The ten most abundant clones make up 25% to 35% of the sample.

This clonotype was counted at least ten times. Its target antigen remains unknown. No much larger clone exists at a distance of one base, and base qualities are not known. Sample: blood, either unsorted or a sorted T cell fraction (not recorded which). The sequence links TRBV9 to TRBJ2-1, and perhaps TRBD2 as D gene, on 6 matching bases. The sequence came from a male donor with ankylosing spondylitis. CDR3 region: CASSVEGIGGTNLRHEQFF. The DNA sequence is as follows: TGTGCCAGCAGCGTAGAGGGGATTGGCGGGACCAACCTTCGGCATGAGCAGTTCTTC.